One T cell receptor (beta chain) is described in this entry. Antigen: not known. This entry belongs to a study of CD8 T cells in ankylosing spondylitis. Findings and limits, study-wide: Significant enrichment of disease-linked clones was reported in matched ankylosing spondylitis synovial fluid. Typical of ankylosing spondylitis blood, it appeared, was a TCR beta motif of fewer than ten highly homologous variants.

The CDR3 is 16 amino acids. The ends were cut back, 7 bases at V and 1 base at J, with 16 bases in the middle. TCRdb re-analysed the 5' RACE reads in MiXCR, keeping a single row per CDR3 protein. The sample consists of around 340,000 distinct CDR3 sequences, roughly 20% of them appearing once. The chain couples TRBV12-3 or TRBV12-4 to TRBJ2-2; a weak D match, TRBD2 (5 bases). The TCR originated in a male donor with ankylosing spondylitis or in good health (not recorded which). Sequenced material: blood, either unsorted or a sorted T cell fraction (not recorded which). The CDR3 sequence: CASISELVLNTGELFF. The CDR3 DNA reads as TGTGCCAGCATCTCAGAACTAGTCCTGAACACCGGGGAGCTGTTTTTT.